The 30 T cell receptor beta chains listed next were all sequenced from one sample in a study of blood T cell repertoires in COVID-19. The method was immunoSEQ multiplex PCR; TCRdb's version includes in-frame clones alone and lacks a portion of them. The top ten clones hold roughly 4.8% of a sample with 200,000 to 250,000 clones, about four fifths of them seen once. The sample was PBMCs or T cells enriched from blood (not recorded which). The receptors originated from a woman in her 50s who had been exposed to COVID-19.

This rearrangement joins TRBV28 to TRBJ1-5; D not resolved. In germline, CDR1 is MDHEN, CDR2 SYDVKM. The CDR3 loop spans 14 amino acids. V was trimmed by 2 bases and J by 6 bases, leaving 11 bases between them. The CDR3 nucleotides read TGTGCCAGCAGTTTAACGTCCCGGAGTCAGCCCCAGCATTTT. It translates to CASSLTSRSQPQHF.

This rearrangement joins TRBV5-1 to TRBJ1-2; possibly TRBD1 for D (6 bases). The CDR3 is 14 residues long. The germline gives CDR1 SGHRS, CDR2 YFSETQ. V was shortened by 1 base and J by 5 bases, with 12 bases between the two germline ends. CDR3 DNA: TGCGCCAGCAGCTTGAACAGGGCAGAGTATGGCTACACCTTC. It specifies CASSLNRAEYGYTF.

This chain links TRBV4-3 with TRBJ1-1, with TRBD1 as a possible D gene (6 bases). V lost 1 base and J 4 bases, leaving 25 bases between the germline ends. The CDR3 is 19 residues long. The germline CDR1 and CDR2 sequences are LGHNA and YSLEER. The CDR3 spells CASSQVPLAGGFSGTEAFF. The CDR3, as DNA: TGCGCCAGCAGCCAAGTTCCGTTAGCGGGGGGCTTTTCGGGCACTGAAGCTTTCTTT.

V gene TRBV14 combines with J gene TRBJ1-3; TRBD1 agrees at 8 bases. CDR1 is SGHDN, CDR2 FVKESK, per germline. The length of the CDR3 is 18 residues. Unmatched junction bases numbered 8, after V lost 0 bases and J lost 1 base. CDR3 in DNA: TGTGCCAGCAGCCAAGACAGGGGGCACCGTTTTTCTGGAAACACCATATATTTT. It yields the protein CASSQDRGHRFSGNTIYF.

V usage is TRBV7-9 and J usage is TRBJ1-1, with D hard to call. The CDR3 has 12 residues. Germline-derived CDR1 and CDR2 are SEHNR and FQNEAQ (reference sequence). V was shortened by 7 bases and J by 5 bases, with 11 bases between the two germline ends. CDR3 in DNA: TGTGCCAGCACTGGGAGGGAAACTGAAGCTTTCTTT. It specifies CASTGRETEAFF.

The chain couples TRBV2 to TRBJ2-7; D is unresolved. CDR3 length: 15 amino acids. Germline V gene lookup returns CDR1 SNHLY and CDR2 FYNNEI. Trimming shortened V by 8 bases and J by 2 bases, and 19 bases separated the two germline ends. CDR3 nucleotide sequence: TGTGCCAGCTCCCAAGCGCGACCACTAACCTACGAGCAGTACTTC. It translates to CASSQARPLTYEQYF. The complete variable domain, with remaining parts taken from reference TRBV2 and TRBJ2-7, reads EPEVTQTPSHQVTQMGQEVILRCVPISNHLYFYWYRQILGQKVEFLVSFYNNEISEKSEIFDDQFSVERPDGSNFTLKIRSTKLEDSAMYFCASSQARPLTYEQYFGPGTRLTVT.

This rearrangement joins TRBV12-3 or TRBV12-4 to TRBJ2-7; D not certain. The CDR3 extends over 12 amino acids. Trimming stripped 5 bases from V and 1 base from J, with 6 bases between. The CDR3 here is CASSPTSYEQYF. The CDR3, as DNA: TGTGCCAGCAGTCCCACTTCCTACGAGCAGTACTTC.

The chain links TRBV30 to TRBJ2-2; 7 bases agree with TRBD2. Germline V gene sequence: CDR1 GTSNPN, CDR2 SVGIG (reference sequence). This CDR3 region has 12 residues. V shed 7 bases, J shed 1 base, and the junction held 0 bases outside the gene matches. The CDR3 nucleotides are TGTGCCTCTAGCGGGAACACCGGGGAGCTGTTTTTT. This gives the protein CASSGNTGELFF.

This clone has more than one count but fewer than ten. The chain couples TRBV10-3 to TRBJ1-2; 9 bases line up with TRBD1. J lost 4 bases, V lost 5 bases, and 8 bases had no gene match. CDR1 and CDR2 (germline): ENHRY, SYGVKD. This CDR3 contains 15 residues. In DNA, the CDR3 is TGTGCCATCAGTCTAGTACAGGGGGCTGGCTATGGCTACACCTTC. Its protein is CAISLVQGAGYGYTF.

The chain employs TRBV5-4 and TRBJ2-7, with 7 bases matching TRBD1. V was clipped by 4 bases and J by 3 bases; unmatched bases: 7. The CDR3 extends over 14 amino acids. Germline CDR1 is SGHNT and CDR2 is YYREEE (reference sequence). CDR3 amino acids: CASSGPGQSYEQYF. Written as DNA, the CDR3 is TGTGCCAGCAGCGGACCGGGACAGAGCTACGAGCAGTACTTC.

The CDR3 sequence is CASSATGAANEKLFF. The CDR3 bases are TGTGCCAGCAGCGCGACGGGAGCGGCAAATGAAAAACTGTTTTTT. The V and J genes are TRBV7-2 and TRBJ1-4; D gene ambiguous. The CDR3 extends over 15 amino acids. The germline V gene encodes CDR1 SGHTA and CDR2 FQGNSA. With 5 bases removed from V and 5 bases from J, the gap between germline ends came to 15 bases. Full variable domain (remainder filled in from reference TRBV7-2 and TRBJ1-4): GAGVSQSPSNKVTEKGKDVELRCDPISGHTALYWYRQSLGQGLEFLIYFQGNSAPDKSGLPSDRFSAERTGGSVSTLTIQRTQQEDSAVYLCASSATGAANEKLFFGSGTQLSVL.

The chain links TRBV19 to TRBJ1-2, with 7 bases that match TRBD1. Per the germline V gene, CDR1 is LNHDA and CDR2 is SQIVND (reference sequence). CDR3 length: 14 residues. V lost 5 bases to trimming and J lost 7 bases; unmatched junction nucleotides: 10. CDR3 sequence: CASSVDRSPLGYTF. CDR3 DNA sequence: TGTGCCAGTAGTGTGGACAGGAGTCCCCTTGGCTACACCTTC. The full variable domain, completed using reference TRBV19 and TRBJ1-2, is DGGITQSPKYLFRKEGQNVTLSCEQNLNHDAMYWYRQDPGQGLRLIYYSQIVNDFQKGDIAEGYSVSREKKESFPLTVTSAQKNPTAFYLCASSVDRSPLGYTFGSGTRLTVV.

The CDR3 DNA reads as TGCGCCAGCAGCTTGGCCGAATCAGGGGCCCCCGGGGAGCTGTTTTTT. Amino acids: CASSLAESGAPGELFF. The V gene is TRBV5-1, the J gene TRBJ2-2; D perhaps matches TRBD1 (6 bases). The CDR3 consists of 16 residues. Deletions cut 0 bases from V and 6 bases from J, with 15 bases between. The V gene's germline CDR1 is SGHRS and CDR2 YFSETQ.

The chain carries TRBV11-2 and TRBJ2-3; the match to TRBD2 covers 12 bases. Germline trimming cut 7 bases from V and 7 bases from J; bases unmatched to any gene: 6. This CDR3 region has 14 residues. CDR1 and CDR2 (germline): SGHAT, FQNNGV. CDR3 DNA: TGTGCCAGCACCCCTAGCGGGGGGGCTTATACGCAGTATTTT. Amino acids: CASTPSGGAYTQYF.

The CDR3 bases are TGTGCCAGCAGCTTATTTTTGAGTAAAGCTTTCTTT. Translation: CASSLFLSKAFF. The rearrangement uses TRBV7-2 and TRBJ1-1; unclear D gene. Trimming shortened V by 2 bases and J by 9 bases, and 10 bases separated the two germline ends. The CDR3 is made up of 12 amino acids. CDR1 is SGHTA and CDR2 is FQGNSA in the germline V gene.

The V and J genes are TRBV5-6 and TRBJ1-2; the D gene is possibly TRBD1 (5 bases). The germline V gene has CDR1 SGHDT and CDR2 YYEEEE. CDR3 length equals 15 residues. Trimming stripped 5 bases from V and 4 bases from J, with 18 bases between. CDR3 protein: CASRSGGLESYGYTF. In DNA form, the CDR3 reads TGTGCCAGCAGGTCTGGGGGGTTAGAATCCTATGGCTACACCTTC.

The V and J genes are TRBV2 and TRBJ2-7, with TRBD1 as a possible D gene (5 bases). Germline lookup yields CDR1 SNHLY and CDR2 FYNNEI. V dropped 6 bases and J dropped 3 bases, with 9 bases sitting between them. There are 12 residues in the CDR3. The DNA of the CDR3 is TGTGCCAGCAGCATACAGGACTACGAGCAGTACTTC. It encodes CASSIQDYEQYF. The full variable domain, rest sourced from reference TRBV2 and TRBJ2-7, is EPEVTQTPSHQVTQMGQEVILRCVPISNHLYFYWYRQILGQKVEFLVSFYNNEISEKSEIFDDQFSVERPDGSNFTLKIRSTKLEDSAMYFCASSIQDYEQYFGPGTRLTVT.

The V call is TRBV2, the J call TRBJ1-5; D remains unclear. The V end was cut by 2 bases, the J end by 3 bases, with 23 bases between. CDR3 length: 19 amino acids. Germline V gives CDR1 SNHLY, CDR2 FYNNEI. The CDR3 loop reads CASSETPQRGRSVNQPQHF. The DNA for the CDR3 is TGTGCCAGCAGTGAAACCCCACAGCGAGGGCGTAGTGTCAATCAGCCCCAGCATTTT. The variable domain in full, completed from reference TRBV2 and TRBJ1-5, reads EPEVTQTPSHQVTQMGQEVILRCVPISNHLYFYWYRQILGQKVEFLVSFYNNEISEKSEIFDDQFSVERPDGSNFTLKIRSTKLEDSAMYFCASSETPQRGRSVNQPQHFGDGTRLSIL.

The CDR3 protein is CASSQDVLGLASGELFF. DNA for the CDR3: TGCGCCAGCAGCCAAGACGTCCTCGGACTAGCGTCCGGGGAGCTGTTTTTT. V is TRBV4-1 and J is TRBJ2-2; 9 bases are shared with TRBD2. This CDR3 region has 17 residues. From germline, CDR1 is MGHRA and CDR2 YSYEKL. V dropped 0 bases and J dropped 6; count of bases not matched to a gene: 8.

V usage is TRBV4-1 and J usage is TRBJ2-1, with 10 bases that match TRBD2. V lost 4 bases, J lost 4 bases, and 7 bases stayed unmatched. Germline V CDR1 and CDR2: MGHRA, YSYEKL. This CDR3 has 16 amino acids. CDR3 nucleotide sequence: TGCGCCAGCAGCCTAGGACCTAGCGGGGGATACAATGAGCAGTTCTTC. It codes for CASSLGPSGGYNEQFF.

Details on this clone: Different DNA sequences within this sample yield the same CDR3. The genes are TRBV10-3 and TRBJ1-1, with 11 bases aligning to TRBD1. This CDR3 region has 14 residues. CDR1 and CDR2 from the germline V gene are ENHRY and SYGVKD. Losses at the gene ends were 4 bases for V and 4 bases for J; bases not matched to a gene: 2. In DNA form, the CDR3 reads TGTGCCATCAGTGGCGGGACAGGGGGCACTGAAGCTTTCTTT. It encodes CAISGGTGGTEAFF.

The chain links TRBV5-1 to TRBJ1-1; maybe TRBD1 (5 bases). This CDR3 is built from 15 residues. The ends were cut back, 2 bases at V and 0 bases at J, with 11 bases in the middle. Germline CDR1 SGHRS, CDR2 YFSETQ. The CDR3: CASSFVQGLNTEAFF. The CDR3 nucleotides are TGCGCCAGCAGCTTTGTTCAGGGATTGAACACTGAAGCTTTCTTT.

V is TRBV2 and J is TRBJ1-1; the D is unclear. V lost 5 bases, J lost 0 bases, and 10 bases lay in between. Germline CDR1 and CDR2: SNHLY and FYNNEI. This CDR3 contains 14 residues. CDR3 nucleotides: TGTGCCAGCAGTTACAGCTTCATGAACACTGAAGCTTTCTTT. This sequence encodes CASSYSFMNTEAFF. The full variable domain, rest sourced from reference TRBV2 and TRBJ1-1, is EPEVTQTPSHQVTQMGQEVILRCVPISNHLYFYWYRQILGQKVEFLVSFYNNEISEKSEIFDDQFSVERPDGSNFTLKIRSTKLEDSAMYFCASSYSFMNTEAFFGQGTRLTVV.

The chain recombines TRBV3-1 (or the pseudogene TRBV3-2) with TRBJ2-7, with a possible D match to TRBD2 (6 bases). The V end was cut by 6 bases, the J end by 7 bases, with 22 bases between. CDR1 and CDR2 (germline): LGHDT, YNNKEL (reference sequence). This CDR3 comprises 15 residues. The CDR3 is CASRTSGTPGREQYF. The CDR3 nucleotides read TGTGCCAGCAGAACTTCCGGGACTCCGGGAAGGGAGCAGTACTTC.

The rearrangement uses TRBV6-5 and TRBJ1-2; 9 bases are a match to TRBD1. Germline values: CDR1 MNHEY, CDR2 SVGAGI. CDR3 length: 15 amino acids. Trimming took 5 bases from V and 8 from J; bases not matched to a gene: 12. The CDR3 DNA is TGTGCCAGCAGTCGTCGGGACAGGGCTGATACAGGCTACACCTTC. It specifies CASSRRDRADTGYTF.

The rearrangement links TRBV12-3 or TRBV12-4 to TRBJ1-1, with 9 bases aligning to TRBD1. V was pared by 6 bases and J by 8 bases, with 4 bases of the junction left unmatched. The CDR3 loop spans 12 amino acids. The CDR3 DNA sequence: TGTGCCAGCAGCGGGGACAGGGCAGAAGCTTTCTTT. Translating gives CASSGDRAEAFF.

The J gene is TRBJ1-2, the V gene TRBV10-3; D unresolved. The germline V gene has CDR1 ENHRY and CDR2 SYGVKD. The CDR3 runs to 15 residues. V dropped 6 bases and J dropped 4 bases, with 18 bases sitting between them. In nucleotides, the CDR3 is TGTGCCATCAGCGCCAAAAGCCAGGCGCCCTATGGCTACACCTTC. Protein product: CAISAKSQAPYGYTF.

CDR3 DNA: TGTGCCAGCAGCTCTAGACCGGGGGAGCCCTTCCCCGGGGAGCTGTTTTTT. Amino acid sequence: CASSSRPGEPFPGELFF. The chain combines TRBV11-2 with TRBJ2-2; tentative D call: TRBD2 (6 bases). The CDR3 has 17 residues. Germline lookup yields CDR1 SGHAT and CDR2 FQNNGV. With 4 bases removed from V and 6 bases from J, the gap between germline ends came to 21 bases.

V and J are TRBV7-9 and TRBJ1-5; D perhaps matches TRBD1 (5 bases). This CDR3 has 14 residues. CDR1 and CDR2 (germline): SEHNR, FQNEAQ (reference sequence). V dropped 5 bases and J dropped 0 bases, with 8 bases sitting between them. The CDR3 nucleotides are TGTGCCAGCAGCGGAAGGGGTAGCAATCAGCCCCAGCATTTT. Encoded protein: CASSGRGSNQPQHF. Full variable domain (remainder filled in from reference TRBV7-9 and TRBJ1-5): DTGVSQNPRHKITKRGQNVTFRCDPISEHNRLYWYRQTLGQGPEFLTYFQNEAQLEKSRLLSDRFSAERPKGSFSTLEIQRTEQGDSAMYLCASSGRGSNQPQHFGDGTRLSIL.

The chain carries TRBV6-5 and TRBJ1-2; possible D gene TRBD1, 6 bases. V was clipped by 3 bases and J by 2 bases, with 16 bases between them. The CDR3 consists of 16 residues. Germline values: CDR1 MNHEY, CDR2 SVGAGI. CDR3 nucleotide sequence: TGTGCCAGCAGTTATAAGACAGGATGGGGAAACTATGGCTACACCTTC. This encodes CASSYKTGWGNYGYTF.